This entry lists 18 T cell receptor beta chains sequenced from one sample in a study of T-cell reconstitution after alpha-beta-depleted transplantation in children. For TCRbeta, the library was prepared with unique molecular identifiers. TCRdb reanalysed the PCR reads using MiXCR and keeps one entry per CDR3 protein. The data show some 550,000 distinct CDR3 sequences, 20% to 25% seen once. This specimen consisted of PBMCs, mostly from graft donor cells, obtained 360 days after TCRalphabeta/CD19-depleted stem cell transplant. The receptors derive from a boy under two years old who had a stem cell transplant for acute myeloid leukemia, so the T cells may come from the graft donor.

This clonotype was recorded at least ten times. The chain carries TRBV5-6 and TRBJ2-5; 7 bases are a match to TRBD1. Germline CDR1 reads SGHDT; CDR2 reads YYEEEE. Trimming at V came to 2 bases and at J to 3 bases, leaving 4 bases not matched to a gene. The CDR3 runs 14 residues. This chain's CDR3 is CASSLLDREETQYF. The CDR3, as DNA: TGTGCCAGCAGCTTACTAGACAGGGAAGAGACCCAGTACTTC.

The chain is built from TRBV12-5 and TRBJ2-1, with 8 bases identical to TRBD1. The CDR3 has 17 residues. Per the germline V gene, CDR1 is LGHNT and CDR2 is FRNRAP. The junction had 11 bases not matched to a gene; V was cut back by 0 bases and J by 7 bases. The CDR3 here is CASGLVEGQGARNEQFF. The CDR3 region has the DNA TGTGCTAGTGGTTTGGTAGAGGGGCAGGGGGCGCGGAATGAGCAGTTCTTC.

This clonotype was detected only a few times. The V gene is TRBV20-1, the J gene TRBJ2-1; perhaps TRBD1 as D (7 bases). Trimming took off 8 bases at V and 1 base at J, with 15 bases between the two ends. The CDR3 has 14 residues. CDR1 and CDR2 from the germline V gene are DFQATT and SNEGSKA (reference sequence). The CDR3 spells CSPSQGGSYNEQFF. Here the CDR3 DNA reads TGCAGTCCGTCCCAGGGGGGATCCTACAATGAGCAGTTCTTC.

This clonotype was picked up a small number of times. This chain links TRBV12-3 or TRBV12-4 with TRBJ2-5; 8 bases match TRBD1. The CDR3 totals 13 residues. Trimming took 4 bases from V and 4 from J; bases not matched to a gene: 2. CDR3 nucleotides: TGTGCCAGCAGTTCCAGGGGGCTAGAGACCCAGTACTTC. It yields the protein CASSSRGLETQYF.

This chain connects TRBV20-1 to TRBJ2-1; D ambiguous. CDR3 length equals 12 residues. CDR1 and CDR2 (germline): DFQATT, SNEGSKA (reference sequence). V lost 1 base, J lost 1 base, and 2 bases lay in between. This chain's CDR3 is CSARASYNEQFF. CDR3 nucleotides: TGCAGTGCTAGAGCATCCTACAATGAGCAGTTCTTC.

This clonotype has a handful of counts. The V and J genes are TRBV29-1 and TRBJ1-1; D is possibly TRBD1 (6 bases). This CDR3 is built from 13 residues. The germline CDR1 and CDR2 sequences are SQVTM and ANQGSEA. Trimming removed 4 bases from V and 4 bases from J, with 13 bases in between. CDR3 nucleotides: TGCAGCGTTGTCCCGGGGGCCAGCACTGAAGCTTTCTTT. This gives the protein CSVVPGASTEAFF.

This clonotype was recorded many times. The rearrangement joins TRBV12-3 or TRBV12-4 to TRBJ2-1; possible D gene TRBD1, 5 bases. This CDR3 region has 11 residues. Trimming removed 5 bases at V and 12 bases at J, with 11 bases between. The CDR3, as DNA: TGTGCCAGCAGTCCAGGGTCCCTGCAGTTCTTC. Residues: CASSPGSLQFF.

This clonotype has ten or more counts. The V gene is TRBV5-1, the J gene TRBJ2-1, with TRBD1 matching over 7 bases. Germline-derived CDR1 and CDR2 are SGHRS and YFSETQ. This CDR3 contains 13 residues. V was clipped by 4 bases and J by 7 bases; unmatched bases: 5. The CDR3, as DNA: TGCGCCAGCAGCCCGGGACAGCGAAATGAGCAGTTCTTC. Translating it yields CASSPGQRNEQFF.

This clonotype was detected only a few times. J is TRBJ2-1 and V is TRBV7-9; 14 bases are shared with TRBD2. Germline CDR1 and CDR2: SEHNR and FQNEAQ (reference sequence). With 3 bases clipped from V and 6 bases from J, the junction kept 4 bases outside the gene matches. This CDR3 has 16 amino acids. The CDR3 spells CASSFPGTSGGNEQFF. In DNA, the CDR3 is TGTGCCAGCAGCTTCCCCGGGACTAGCGGGGGCAATGAGCAGTTCTTC.

At least ten counts were recorded for this clonotype. This sequence joins TRBV20-1 and TRBJ1-5; 8 positions agree with TRBD1. The trim removed 3 bases at V and 6 bases at J, leaving 7 bases unmatched. The CDR3 is 14 residues long. Germline loops: CDR1 DFQATT, CDR2 SNEGSKA (reference sequence). CDR3: CSASSGGRSQPQHF. CDR3 in DNA: TGCAGTGCTAGCTCAGGGGGCCGGAGTCAGCCCCAGCATTTT.

J is TRBJ1-1 and V is TRBV20-1; D unresolved. CDR1 and CDR2 from the germline V gene are DFQATT and SNEGSKA (reference sequence). The V and J ends lost 4 bases and 1 base respectively, with 19 bases between them. The CDR3 is made up of 16 amino acids. The CDR3 DNA follows: TGCAGTGCTAACGGCTGGGAGTTCGGAAGGAACACTGAAGCTTTCTTT. This codes for CSANGWEFGRNTEAFF.

Worth noting for this clonotype: This is likely a read error, given that the CDR3 carries no conserved phenylalanine or tryptophan at its end. The chain joins TRBV15 to TRBJ2-1, with 8 bases that match TRBD2. Germline V CDR1 and CDR2: LNHNV, YYDKDF (reference sequence). J was trimmed by 5 bases and V by 0 bases; bases with no gene match: 6. The CDR3 length is 16 residues. The CDR3, as DNA: TGTGCCACCAGCAGAGATCGTGGAGCGGGGGACAATGAGCAGTTCTCC. It translates to CATSRDRGAGDNEQFS.

The chain joins TRBV20-1 to TRBJ2-1; 9 positions match TRBD1. J gave up 9 bases and V 0 bases, and 6 bases lay outside the gene matches. Germline V gene lookup returns CDR1 DFQATT and CDR2 SNEGSKA (reference sequence). The CDR3 loop spans 14 amino acids. CDR3 region: CSARERTGVFEQFF. In DNA form, the CDR3 reads TGCAGTGCTAGAGAGAGGACAGGGGTATTTGAGCAGTTCTTC.

There are a few counts of this clonotype. This chain uses TRBV6-1 with TRBJ2-5, with D perhaps TRBD2 (7 bases). CDR3 length equals 15 residues. Per germline, CDR1 MNHNS and CDR2 SASEGT. V lost 1 base and J lost 7, with 16 bases in between. The CDR3 region is CASSEEVGGLATQYF. As DNA, the CDR3 is TGTGCCAGCAGTGAAGAGGTGGGGGGGCTCGCGACCCAGTACTTC.

This clonotype was seen at least ten times. The V and J genes are TRBV5-1 and TRBJ2-3; D unresolved. CDR3 length: 15 residues. Deletions cut 4 bases from V and 1 base from J, with 13 bases between. Germline V CDR1 and CDR2: SGHRS, YFSETQ. CDR3 loop: CASSVIVAGTDTQYF. Written as DNA, the CDR3 is TGCGCCAGCAGCGTAATAGTCGCTGGCACAGATACGCAGTATTTT.

This clonotype was seen a few times. The V and J genes are TRBV7-2 and TRBJ2-1; D is possibly TRBD2 (6 bases). Germline loops: CDR1 SGHTA, CDR2 FQGNSA. The V end lost 2 bases, the J end lost 3 bases, and 11 bases lay between the germline ends. CDR3 length: 15 residues. The CDR3, as DNA: TGTGCCAGCAGCTTAAGGGAGGACTACTACAATGAGCAGTTCTTC. Translating gives CASSLREDYYNEQFF.

On this clonotype itself: A read error may be the cause here, since a much bigger clone is one base away. No conserved phenylalanine or tryptophan ends this CDR3, so it is likely a read error. The gene calls are TRBV15 and TRBJ1-1; 9 bases fit TRBD1. The CDR3 is 15 residues long. The germline gives CDR1 LNHNV, CDR2 YYDKDF (reference sequence). V was clipped by 5 bases and J by 4 bases; unmatched bases: 8. The CDR3 is CATSSQDRGGTEAFC. CDR3 sequence (DNA): TGTGCCACCAGCTCTCAGGACAGGGGAGGCACTGAAGCTTTCTGT.

Many counts were recorded for this clonotype. The chain couples TRBV20-1 to TRBJ2-5; 9 bases fit TRBD1. The CDR3 extends over 15 amino acids. V gave up 0 bases and J gave up 7 bases; unmatched junction bases: 9. Germline V gene sequence: CDR1 DFQATT, CDR2 SNEGSKA (reference sequence). CDR3 bases: TGCAGTGCTAGAGATGGGGGGACAGGGTTCGCGACCCAGTACTTC. It specifies CSARDGGTGFATQYF.